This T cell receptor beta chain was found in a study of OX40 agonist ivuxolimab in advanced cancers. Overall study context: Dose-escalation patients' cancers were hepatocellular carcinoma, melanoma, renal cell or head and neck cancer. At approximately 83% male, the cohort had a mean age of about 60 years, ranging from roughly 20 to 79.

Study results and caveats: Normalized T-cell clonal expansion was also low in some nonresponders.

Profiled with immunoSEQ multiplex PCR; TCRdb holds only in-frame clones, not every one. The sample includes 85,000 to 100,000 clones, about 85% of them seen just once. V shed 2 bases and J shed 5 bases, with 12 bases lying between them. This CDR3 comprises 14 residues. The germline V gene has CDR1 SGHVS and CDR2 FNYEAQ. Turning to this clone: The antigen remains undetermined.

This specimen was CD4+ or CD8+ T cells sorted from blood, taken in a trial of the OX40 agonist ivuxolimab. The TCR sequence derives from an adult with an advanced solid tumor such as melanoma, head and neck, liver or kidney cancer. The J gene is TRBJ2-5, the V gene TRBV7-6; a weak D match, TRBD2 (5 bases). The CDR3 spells CASSLSEGTETQYF. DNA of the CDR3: TGTGCCAGCAGCTTAAGTGAGGGAACGGAGACCCAGTACTTC.